These T cell receptor beta chains were read from a single sample in a study of blood T cell repertoires in COVID-19. The protocol was immunoSEQ multiplex PCR, while the TCRdb copy is restricted to in-frame clones and leaves out a portion. The data show around 300,000 clones, 89% seen once. Sequencing was carried out using peripheral blood. Source of these receptors: a man aged 50-59 years with acute or convalescent COVID-19. Both conserved end residues are part of each CDR3. A D gene is named only where the DNA matches it firmly. Clone size appears in some rows only: once, few, many, or a class for an expanded clone.

j_gene	d_gene	abundance	v_gene	len	CDR3nt	CDR3aa
TRBJ1-4	TRBD1	NA	TRBV5-5	16	TGTGCCAGCTCCTATACGGACAGGGGGACTAATGAAAAACTGTTTTTT	CASSYTDRGTNEKLFF
TRBJ1-6	TRBD1	NA	TRBV3-1/TRBV3-2	17	TGTGCCAGCAGCCCTCGGACAGGCGGGTTGTATAATTCACCCCTCCACTTT	CASSPRTGGLYNSPLHF
TRBJ2-7	NA	NA	TRBV20-1	11	TGCAGTGCTAGAGTAGAGTATGGGCAGTACTTC	CSARVEYGQYF
TRBJ1-1	TRBD1	NA	TRBV6-5	15	TGTGCCAGCAGTAGGGACAGGTATGGGAACACTGAAGCTTTCTTT	CASSRDRYGNTEAFF
TRBJ1-6	NA	NA	TRBV2	13	TGTGCCAGCCAGGCAGGGTCGAATTCACCCCTCCACTTT	CASQAGSNSPLHF
TRBJ1-6	NA	NA	TRBV12-2	12	TGTGCAAGTCGCTCAGACCGACAGGGGTGGGACTTT	CASRSDRQGWDF
TRBJ2-2	TRBD2	NA	TRBV30	15	TGTGCCTTTTCCGGGACTAGCGGGGGGTCCGGGGAGCTGTTTTTT	CAFSGTSGGSGELFF
TRBJ1-2	TRBD1	few	TRBV5-1	16	TGCGCCAGCAGCTTGGACCCCTTGGACAGGGCTAGTGGCTACACCTTC	CASSLDPLDRASGYTF
TRBJ1-6	NA	NA	TRBV4-2	12	TGTGCCAGCAGCCAAGGGGGAGGTCCCCTCCACTTT	CASSQGGGPLHF
TRBJ2-3	TRBD2	NA	TRBV27	12	TGTGCCAGCAGAGGCGGGGGGGATACGCAGTATTTT	CASRGGGDTQYF
TRBJ2-5	TRBD2	NA	TRBV5-1	16	TGCGCCAGCAGCTTGTTCGGCGGGGGGGTCCAAGAGACCCAGTACTTC	CASSLFGGGVQETQYF
TRBJ1-1	TRBD1	NA	TRBV18	13	TGTGCCAGCTCACCTAGGACAGGGACTGAAGCTTTCTTT	CASSPRTGTEAFF
TRBJ1-2	NA	NA	TRBV7-9	15	TGTGCCAGCAGCTTAGGGGCGGGTGCCCGGTCTGGCTACACCTTC	CASSLGAGARSGYTF
TRBJ2-7	TRBD1	NA	TRBV29-1	12	TGCAGCGTTCAGGGACAGGGCAGCGAGCAGTACTTC	CSVQGQGSEQYF
TRBJ2-1	NA	NA	TRBV9	15	TGTGCCAGCAGCCTGTTCGGGGGGCCCTACAATGAGCAGTTCTTC	CASSLFGGPYNEQFF
TRBJ2-7	NA	NA	TRBV12-5	12	TGTGCTAGTGGTTTGGACACCTACGAGCAGTACTTC	CASGLDTYEQYF
TRBJ2-1	NA	NA	TRBV11-3	15	TGTGCCAGCAGCCCCCTAAGCGCCCCTCAACATGAGCAGTTCTTC	CASSPLSAPQHEQFF
TRBJ1-4	NA	NA	TRBV5-1	14	TGCGCCAGCAGCTTGGAGGGGTCCGGGGAAAAACTGTTTTTT	CASSLEGSGEKLFF
TRBJ2-5	TRBD1	once	TRBV29-1	13	TGCAGCGTTCCGGGACAGGGGGGGGAGACCCAGTACTTC	CSVPGQGGETQYF
TRBJ1-6	TRBD1	NA	TRBV5-1	15	TGCGCCAGCAGCTCCGGACAGGGCCATCATTCACCCCTCCACTTT	CASSSGQGHHSPLHF
TRBJ2-5	TRBD2	NA	TRBV27	14	TGTGCCAGCGGGGACTATGGCGGGGCGGAGACCCAGTACTTC	CASGDYGGAETQYF
TRBJ2-2	TRBD1	NA	TRBV5-1	16	TGCGCCAGCAGCGCGGAGACAGGGCCGGGGACCGGGGAGCTGTTTTTT	CASSAETGPGTGELFF
TRBJ2-2	TRBD2	NA	TRBV7-7	15	TGTGCTAGCAGTATATCTGGGACTAGCTCCGGGGAGCTGTTTTTT	CASSISGTSSGELFF
TRBJ2-5	NA	NA	TRBV30	12	TGTGCCTGGAGTGTGCCCGAGGAGACCCAGTACTTC	CAWSVPEETQYF
TRBJ2-2	TRBD1	NA	TRBV29-1	14	TGCAGCGTTAGACAGGGGGCGAACACCGGGGAGCTGTTTTTT	CSVRQGANTGELFF
TRBJ1-5	TRBD1	NA	TRBV3-1/TRBV3-2	16	TGTGCCAGCAGCCTCGGACAGGGAGGACCGCGTTGGAGCCAGCATTTT	CASSLGQGGPRWSQHF
TRBJ2-5	NA	NA	TRBV19	15	TGTGCCAGTAGTATGATGTACGGTTCCTCCGTGGCCCAGTACTTC	CASSMMYGSSVAQYF
TRBJ2-7	NA	NA	TRBV5-5	14	TGTGCCAGCAGCTTGCTTGCGGGCGATTACGAGCAGTACTTC	CASSLLAGDYEQYF
TRBJ2-7	TRBD1	NA	TRBV25-1	16	TGTGCCAGCAGTGGAACCAGGGGGCGGGTGTACTACGAGCAGTACTTC	CASSGTRGRVYYEQYF
TRBJ1-1	NA	NA	TRBV6-5	12	TGTGCCAGCAGTCCTCCGGGGACTGAAGCTTTCTTT	CASSPPGTEAFF
TRBJ2-7	TRBD1	NA	TRBV5-1	15	TGCGCCAGCAGCTTGGGACAGGGCCTCTCCTACGAGCAGTACTTC	CASSLGQGLSYEQYF
TRBJ1-1	NA	NA	TRBV12-3/TRBV12-4	13	TGTGCCAGCACTGCGAGGGAGAACACTGAAGCTTTCTTT	CASTARENTEAFF
TRBJ2-5	NA	NA	TRBV5-6	12	TGTGCCAGCAGCTTCTCAGGGGAGACCCAGTACTTC	CASSFSGETQYF
TRBJ2-1	TRBD1	NA	TRBV4-2	15	TGTGCCAGCAGCCAAGATACTACAGGGGGCCGCCGGCAGTTCTTC	CASSQDTTGGRRQFF
TRBJ1-5	TRBD1	NA	TRBV15	20	TGTGCCACCAGCAGAGATCTCTGGTTACGGGACAGGGGGAGCAATCAGCCCCAGCATTTT	CATSRDLWLRDRGSNQPQHF
TRBJ1-1	NA	once	TRBV7-8	14	TGTGCCAGCAGCTTAGAAGGGACACCTATGACTGCTTTCTTT	CASSLEGTPMTAFF
TRBJ2-7	NA	NA	TRBV3-1/TRBV3-2	16	TGTGCCAGCAGCCAAGCCTCCCAACCTGGCCCCTACGAGCAGTACTTC	CASSQASQPGPYEQYF
TRBJ1-2	TRBD1	NA	TRBV2	14	TGTGCCAGCAGACGGGACAGCAATAACTATGGCTACACCTTC	CASRRDSNNYGYTF
TRBJ1-5	TRBD1	NA	TRBV27	14	TGTGCCAGCGAGGACAGGGGGTCAGTTCAGCCCCAGCATTTT	CASEDRGSVQPQHF
TRBJ1-2	NA	NA	TRBV19	13	TGTGCCACCTCGCGTTCGCTTAACTATGGCTACACCTTC	CATSRSLNYGYTF
TRBJ1-2	TRBD1	once	TRBV6-5	14	TGTGCCAGCAGAACAGGGACAGCAAACTATGGCTACACCTTC	CASRTGTANYGYTF
TRBJ2-5	TRBD2	NA	TRBV11-2	14	TGTGCCAGCAGCTTAGTGAGGCAGGGAGGGCCCCAGTACTTC	CASSLVRQGGPQYF
TRBJ1-1	TRBD1	NA	TRBV9	16	TGTGCCAGCGGGTCACAGGGGGGGTCAGGCCACACTGAAGCTTTCTTT	CASGSQGGSGHTEAFF
TRBJ1-4	TRBD1	NA	TRBV3-1/TRBV3-2	16	TGTGCCAGCAGCCAAGAACAGGGGGGGGTTGGTGAAAAACTGTTTTTT	CASSQEQGGVGEKLFF
TRBJ1-3	TRBD1	NA	TRBV18	15	TGTGCCAGCTCACCCGGACAGGGGGATCGAAACACCATATATTTT	CASSPGQGDRNTIYF
TRBJ1-2	TRBD1	once	TRBV9	13	TGTGCCAGCAGTTTTGGACAGGAGGTTGGCTACACCTTC	CASSFGQEVGYTF